This T cell receptor beta chain was obtained from a study of OX40 agonist ivuxolimab in advanced cancers. Whole-study results and caveats: The investigators did not determine what antigen specificity the expanded peripheral T cells had. At doses 0.1 to 3.0 mg/kg, CD4+ and CD8+ clones expanded.

TCRdb's copy holds only in-frame clones and misses some; the assay was immunoSEQ multiplex PCR. The sample shows around 100,000 clones, about 83% of them seen only once. As for this clone: Its antigen remains unknown.

V lost 3 bases and J lost 2; bases outside the gene matches: 6. Germline CDR1 reads SGHAT; CDR2 reads FQNNGV. This CDR3 contains 15 residues. The sequence came from an adult with an advanced solid tumor such as melanoma, head and neck, liver or kidney cancer. Sequencing was performed on CD4+ or CD8+ T cells sorted from blood, taken in a trial of the OX40 agonist ivuxolimab. This chain joins TRBV11-2 and TRBJ2-5; 7 bases match TRBD2. The CDR3 DNA is TGTGCCAGCAGCTTGTTGACGGGGGGTCAAGAGACCCAGTACTTC. Its protein is CASSLLTGGQETQYF.